The 27 T cell receptor beta chains below were found in one sample sequenced in a study of blood T cell repertoires in COVID-19. Sequenced by immunoSEQ multiplex PCR; TCRdb stores in-frame clones only, minus some. Here the sample spans 200,000 to 250,000 clones, approximately 86% being singletons. Sequences were obtained from peripheral blood. These TCRs come from an elderly woman with acute or convalescent COVID-19.

This chain joins TRBV28 and TRBJ1-5; the D gene is possibly TRBD1 (5 bases). CDR3 length equals 11 residues. V lost 11 bases and J 5 bases, leaving 10 bases between the germline ends. CDR1 and CDR2 from the germline V gene are MDHEN and SYDVKM. The CDR3 nucleotides read TGTGCCCTCGGACAATATCAGCCCCAGCATTTT. Encoded protein: CALGQYQPQHF.

The V gene is TRBV12-3 or TRBV12-4, the J gene TRBJ1-2, with unresolved D. This CDR3 spans 13 amino acids. The V end lost 11 bases, the J end lost 4 bases, and 17 bases lay between the germline ends. The CDR3 spells CAASHRVVYGYTF. CDR3 bases: TGTGCCGCGAGCCACCGGGTTGTCTATGGCTACACCTTC.

In this sample, this clone turned up once. This chain links TRBV6-6 with TRBJ1-2, with D perhaps matching TRBD1 (5 bases). The CDR3 sequence is 12 residues long. Germline CDR1 MNHNY, CDR2 SVGAGI (reference sequence). Deletions cut 5 bases from V and 4 bases from J, with 8 bases between. The CDR3: CASSTDSYGYTF. The CDR3 nucleotides read TGTGCCAGCAGTACCGACAGCTATGGCTACACCTTC.

The J gene is TRBJ2-2, the V gene TRBV4-3; 9 bases agree with TRBD1. In germline, CDR1 is LGHNA, CDR2 YSLEER. This CDR3 region has 19 residues. Germline trimming cut 0 bases from V and 5 bases from J; bases unmatched to any gene: 13. The CDR3 nucleotides are TGCGCCAGCAGCCAAGATATGGGTGGGACAGGGTCGATTACCGGGGAGCTGTTTTTT. Protein product: CASSQDMGGTGSITGELFF.

As concerns this clone: The junction does not match germline at one end; this may be a read error. J is TRBJ2-2 and V is TRBV7-7; 10 bases align to TRBD2. This CDR3 region has 15 residues. In germline, CDR1 is SSHAT, CDR2 FNYEAQ (reference sequence). CDR3 in amino acids: CASRPSGGNTGELFF. CDR3 DNA: TGTGCTAGCAGACCTAGCGGGGGCAACACCGGGGAGCTGTTTTTT. The entire variable domain, with the rest obtained from reference TRBV7-7 and TRBJ2-2, is as follows: GAGVSQSPRYKVTKRGQDVTLRCDPISSHATLYWYQQALGQGPEFLTYFNYEAQPDKSGLPSDRFSAERPEGSISTLTIQRTEQRDSAMYRCASRPSGGNTGELFFGEGSRLTVL.

The genes are TRBV6-6 and TRBJ1-1, with D unclear. This CDR3 spans 13 amino acids. Germline V gene lookup returns CDR1 MNHNY and CDR2 SVGAGI (reference sequence). Trimming took off 6 bases at V and 8 bases at J, with 16 bases between the two ends. The CDR3 reads CASSDASTPEAFF. The CDR3 DNA follows: TGTGCCAGCAGCGATGCCTCTACTCCGGAAGCTTTCTTT.

This chain uses TRBV5-1 with TRBJ1-3; 9 bases are shared with TRBD1. Per germline, CDR1 SGHRS and CDR2 YFSETQ. This CDR3 has 19 amino acids. Trimming took 2 bases from V and 1 from J; bases not matched to a gene: 13. This CDR3 is CASSLGWGQGSQSGNTIYF. The CDR3 DNA sequence: TGCGCCAGCAGCTTAGGCTGGGGACAGGGTAGTCAATCTGGAAACACCATATATTTT.

The genes are TRBV6-1 and TRBJ2-1; 13 bases match TRBD2. This CDR3 contains 17 residues. V lost 1 base and J lost 8; bases outside the gene matches: 8. Germline assignment: CDR1 MNHNS and CDR2 SASEGT. The CDR3 spells CASSEETSGGRRDEQFF. The CDR3 DNA sequence: TGTGCCAGCAGTGAAGAGACTAGCGGGGGGAGGCGTGATGAGCAGTTCTTC.

The table lists this clone with a count of one. The chain is built from TRBV5-8 and TRBJ2-5; 7 positions match TRBD1. J lost 2 bases, V lost 8 bases, and 3 bases had no gene match. The CDR3 contains 12 residues. CDR1 is SGHTS and CDR2 is YDEGEE in the germline V gene. This CDR3 reads CASWGQQETQYF. The DNA of the CDR3 is TGTGCCAGTTGGGGACAGCAAGAGACCCAGTACTTC.

This clone was seen only a few times. The V call is TRBV19, the J call TRBJ2-2; tentatively, D is TRBD2 (6 bases). Trimming took 3 bases from V and 5 from J, leaving 10 bases between them. The CDR3 runs 14 residues. CDR1 is LNHDA, CDR2 SQIVND, per germline (reference sequence). CDR3 protein: CASSIPGGTGELFF. CDR3 nucleotides: TGTGCCAGTAGTATCCCCGGGGGTACCGGGGAGCTGTTTTTT.

The chain has TRBV10-3 and TRBJ2-1, with 15 nucleotides matching TRBD2. CDR1 is ENHRY, CDR2 SYGVKD, per germline. J gave up 2 bases and V 4 bases, and 9 bases lay outside the gene matches. The CDR3 has 19 amino acids. CDR3 nucleotides: TGTGCCATCAGTGCCGGGACTAGCGGGGGGCCACTTACCTACAATGAGCAGTTCTTC. Translating gives CAISAGTSGGPLTYNEQFF.

V and J are TRBV7-2 and TRBJ2-3, with no clear D. V was cut by 5 bases and J by 12 bases, with 18 bases left in between. CDR1 is SGHTA, CDR2 FQGNSA, per germline. The CDR3 runs to 13 residues. CDR3 region: CASSPLAGPSQYF. For the CDR3, the DNA is TGTGCCAGCAGCCCTCTCGCTGGGCCATCACAGTATTTT.

This rearrangement joins TRBV6-5 to TRBJ1-2; TRBD1 matches 7 bases. Per the germline V gene, CDR1 is MNHEY and CDR2 is SVGAGI. The length of the CDR3 is 15 residues. J lost 1 base, V lost 4 bases, and 6 bases had no gene match. CDR3 bases: TGTGCCAGCAGTTCCCGGGACAGACTTAACTATGGCTACACCTTC. Translating it yields CASSSRDRLNYGYTF.

In this sample, this clone turned up a few times. This chain connects TRBV5-1 to TRBJ2-7, with D tentatively TRBD1 (6 bases). CDR3 length equals 14 residues. V lost 2 bases and J 0 bases, leaving 9 bases between the germline ends. In germline, CDR1 is SGHRS, CDR2 YFSETQ. The CDR3 nucleotides are TGCGCCAGCAGCTTCGGACAGTCCTCCTACGAGCAGTACTTC. The encoded protein is CASSFGQSSYEQYF.

The CDR3 loop is CSVWAGAGEQYF. For the CDR3, the DNA is TGCAGCGTTTGGGCGGGAGCGGGCGAGCAGTACTTC. The genes are TRBV29-1 and TRBJ2-7; TRBD2 matches at 7 bases. With 5 bases clipped from V and 6 bases from J, the junction kept 7 bases outside the gene matches. Per germline, CDR1 SQVTM and CDR2 ANQGSEA. The CDR3 spans 12 residues.

The V and J genes are TRBV5-3 and TRBJ2-1; tentatively, D is TRBD1 (6 bases). TRBV5-3 is identified as an open reading frame with a role that is uncertain. The V gene lost 5 bases and the J gene lost 0 bases, with 12 bases spanning the gap. The length of the CDR3 is 15 residues. This CDR3 reads CARRRRGCSYNEQFF. CDR3 DNA: TGTGCCAGAAGACGTAGGGGGTGCTCCTACAATGAGCAGTTCTTC.

The chain carries TRBV28 and TRBJ2-3; 9 bases agree with TRBD2. This CDR3 spans 14 amino acids. Germline V gene data show CDR1 as MDHEN and CDR2 as SYDVKM. CDR3 loop: CLAGAVARTDTQYF. The CDR3 DNA sequence: TGTTTAGCGGGGGCCGTAGCCCGCACAGATACGCAGTATTTT.

The rearrangement uses TRBV3-1 (or the pseudogene TRBV3-2) and TRBJ1-5; tentatively, D is TRBD1 (5 bases). CDR1 and CDR2 (germline): LGHDT, YNNKEL (reference sequence). The CDR3 extends over 15 amino acids. Trimming stripped 4 bases from V and 8 bases from J, with 18 bases between. The CDR3 region is CASSPAGGVMEPQHF. CDR3 DNA: TGTGCCAGCAGCCCCGCCGGGGGGGTCATGGAGCCCCAGCATTTT.

This clone was recorded a few times. This sequence joins TRBV2 and TRBJ2-3, with TRBD2 matching 8 bases. With V trimmed by 11 bases and J by 6 bases, 13 bases remained unmatched. Germline V lookup: CDR1 SNHLY, CDR2 FYNNEI. The CDR3 consists of 14 residues. CDR3 protein: CADRTSPQVDTQYF. CDR3 coding DNA: TGTGCCGACCGGACTAGCCCGCAGGTTGATACGCAGTATTTT.

The chain is built from TRBV28 and TRBJ1-2; 8 nucleotides line up with TRBD1. CDR1 and CDR2 from the germline V gene are MDHEN and SYDVKM. CDR3 length: 13 residues. V lost 9 bases, J lost 4 bases, and 7 bases stayed unmatched. As DNA, the CDR3 is TGTGCCAGTACAGGGGGACACCTCTATGGCTACACCTTC. It is translated as CASTGGHLYGYTF.

A few counts support this clone. The rearrangement links TRBV4-3 to TRBJ1-1; D might be TRBD1 (5 bases). V was cut by 4 bases and J by 6 bases, with 18 bases left in between. Germline V lookup: CDR1 LGHNA, CDR2 YSLEER. This CDR3 spans 15 amino acids. CDR3 nucleotides: TGCGCCAGCAGCCTGGCCGCCAGGGTTTCGGCTGAAGCTTTCTTT. Amino acids: CASSLAARVSAEAFF.

Comment on this clone: Different DNA sequences within this sample yield the same CDR3. The V call is TRBV5-4, the J call TRBJ2-7; no clear D. CDR1 and CDR2 from the germline V gene are SGHNT and YYREEE (reference sequence). The length of the CDR3 is 14 residues. V lost 0 bases and J lost 0, with 7 bases in between. The CDR3 DNA reads TGTGCCAGCAGCTTGGGCGGTGGCTCCTACGAGCAGTACTTC. Translated, it gives CASSLGGGSYEQYF. Full variable domain (missing parts from reference TRBV5-4 and TRBJ2-7): ETGVTQSPTHLIKTRGQQVTLRCSSQSGHNTVSWYQQALGQGPQFIFQYYREEENGRGNFPPRFSGLQFPNYSSELNVNALELDDSALYLCASSLGGGSYEQYFGPGTRLTVT.

This clone was counted only a few times. The V call is TRBV7-9, the J call TRBJ2-3, with TRBD2 matching 12 bases. There are 18 residues in the CDR3. Per germline, CDR1 SEHNR and CDR2 FQNEAQ (reference sequence). The junction had 11 bases not matched to a gene; V was cut back by 5 bases and J by 2 bases. The CDR3 DNA reads TGTGCCAGCAGCCGGTCGGTAGGACTAGCGGGGTACACAGATACGCAGTATTTT. It specifies CASSRSVGLAGYTDTQYF.

The chain employs TRBV6-6 and TRBJ1-2, with 10 bases lining up with TRBD1. Trimming at V came to 7 bases and at J to 4 bases, leaving 9 bases not matched to a gene. The germline CDR1 and CDR2 sequences are MNHNY and SVGAGI (reference sequence). This CDR3 has 15 residues. CDR3 sequence reads: CASKMGQGIFYGYTF. The CDR3 DNA reads TGTGCCAGCAAAATGGGACAGGGGATTTTCTATGGCTACACCTTC.

This clone showed up just once. This chain links TRBV29-1 with TRBJ1-1; D uncertain. CDR1 and CDR2 from the germline V gene are SQVTM and ANQGSEA. The CDR3 length is 13 residues. V was clipped by 3 bases and J by 1 base, with 9 bases between them. The CDR3 loop is CSVESWANTEAFF. The CDR3 coding sequence is TGCAGCGTTGAGAGTTGGGCGAACACTGAAGCTTTCTTT.

This clone appeared a few times. The rearrangement joins TRBV19 to TRBJ1-1, with D possibly TRBD1 on 5 matching bases. CDR3 length: 14 amino acids. V lost 1 base to trimming and J lost 9 bases, with 15 bases between them. From germline, CDR1 is LNHDA and CDR2 SQIVND (reference sequence). The CDR3 DNA reads TGTGCCAGTAGTATAGGTGGGCAGGGTGTTCAAGCTTTCTTT. The encoded protein is CASSIGGQGVQAFF.

This clone was detected only a few times. This chain connects TRBV5-4 to TRBJ1-6; D is perhaps TRBD1 (6 bases). Trimming took off 4 bases at V and 8 bases at J, with 19 bases between the two ends. Germline V gene sequence: CDR1 SGHNT, CDR2 YYREEE (reference sequence). CDR3 length equals 16 residues. CDR3 residues: CASSTPRDTRDSPLHF. DNA for the CDR3: TGTGCCAGCAGCACCCCTCGGGACACGAGGGATTCACCCCTCCACTTT.